A single T cell receptor (beta chain) is shown here with its context. TCRdb's table, derived via immunoSEQ multiplex PCR, lists solely in-frame clones and lacks some. The sample consists of 200,000 to 250,000 clones, around 88% of them appearing once. The sample belongs to a study of blood T cell repertoires in COVID-19. Across the study: Sites in the United States, Italy and Spain provided acute and convalescent COVID-19 samples.

Recruits, aged about 18 to 90 years, lived in 25 or so US areas. Participants' own reports of clinical history determined their cohort assignment. The material sequenced was PBMCs or T cells enriched from blood (not recorded which). The origin of this receptor is a woman aged 50 to 60 who had recovered from COVID-19.

The CDR3 DNA reads TGTGCCAGCTCAATGGACAAGACTAACTATGGCTACACCTTC. The encoded protein is CASSMDKTNYGYTF. The chain links TRBV18 to TRBJ1-2, with D maybe TRBD1 (5 bases). With 5 bases removed from V and 0 bases from J, the gap between germline ends came to 10 bases. CDR1 is KGHSH and CDR2 is LQKENI in the germline V gene. CDR3 size: 14 residues.